This T cell receptor (beta chain) was documented in a study of shared clonotypes between healthy human individuals. Whole-study context: Donor ages ranged 18 to 49 years: a couple of women, a few men. CD4 naive cells filled three plates per donor, CD4 memory three, CD8 naive two and CD8 memory one.

Study outcomes and limitations: Among a handful of donors, roughly 5.4% of naive CD4 clonotypes were found in common. As a rule, naive subsets had a larger estimated richness than memory subsets.

TCRdb keeps only in-frame clones here, not all; method: immunoSEQ multiplex PCR. The profile shows about 1 million clones, around 76% of them singletons. A remark on this clone: Its target is unknown.

This CDR3 has 15 amino acids. Trimming at V came to 6 bases and at J to 6 bases, leaving 11 bases not matched to a gene. The germline gives CDR1 LNHDA, CDR2 SQIVND (reference sequence). The clonotype was recovered from a man between 18 and 35 years old in good health. V is TRBV19 and J is TRBJ1-1; 9 bases line up with TRBD1. Input material: memory CD4+ T cells sorted from blood. Subset given: CD45RA-negative fraction. CDR3 sequence: CASRGDREEGPEAFF. CDR3 nucleotide sequence: TGTGCCAGTAGGGGGGACAGGGAAGAGGGACCTGAAGCTTTCTTT.